The 23 T cell receptor beta chains reported below all come from one sample, sequenced in a study of neoadjuvant nivolumab and ipilimumab in lung cancer. Sequencing used immunoSEQ multiplex PCR; TCRdb keeps in-frame clones, though not all of them. The data hold 8,000 to 10,000 clones, with 60% to 85% observed a single time. The starting material was tumor tissue, obtained after neoadjuvant nivolumab, alone or with ipilimumab, at or shortly before surgery. The source of these receptors is an adult with non-small cell lung cancer.

The rearrangement links TRBV11-2 to TRBJ2-3; D may correspond to TRBD1 or TRBD2 (5 bases each). Germline V CDR1 and CDR2: SGHAT, FQNNGV. V lost 3 bases and J lost 4, with 14 bases in between. The CDR3 contains 15 residues. The CDR3 reads CASSLGVLGADTQYF. As DNA, the CDR3 is TGTGCCAGCAGCTTGGGGGTCTTGGGGGCAGATACGCAGTATTTT.

On this clone: At one boundary the junction diverges from the germline segment, which might be a read error. The genes are TRBV14 and TRBJ1-1, with TRBD1 identical over 8 bases. The germline V gene encodes CDR1 SGHDN and CDR2 FVKESK. The CDR3 totals 15 residues. CDR3 nucleotide sequence: TGTACCAGCAGCCCCGATCCAGGGGGCAGGACTGAAGCTTTCTTT. Amino acids: CTSSPDPGGRTEAFF.

The V gene is TRBV28, the J gene TRBJ2-7, with D unresolved. Germline V lookup: CDR1 MDHEN, CDR2 SYDVKM. The CDR3 contains 12 residues. V dropped 1 base and J dropped 3 bases, with 4 bases sitting between them. The CDR3 region has the DNA TGTGCCAGCAGTTTATCGGGCTACGAGCAGTACTTC. Amino acids: CASSLSGYEQYF.

This clone was detected only once. J is TRBJ2-1 and V is TRBV5-1, with D perhaps assigned TRBD1 or TRBD2 (6 bases each). V was shortened by 0 bases and J by 0 bases, with 16 bases between the two germline ends. Germline V gene lookup returns CDR1 SGHRS and CDR2 YFSETQ. This CDR3 has 18 amino acids. The chain's CDR3 is CASSLAGGSLSSYNEQFF. The CDR3, as DNA: TGCGCCAGCAGCTTGGCCGGGGGCAGCCTGAGCTCCTACAATGAGCAGTTCTTC.

The V gene is TRBV18, the J gene TRBJ2-3; no firm D call. This CDR3 is built from 15 residues. The germline V gene encodes CDR1 KGHSH and CDR2 LQKENI. V lost 1 base and J lost 2, with 10 bases in between. For the CDR3, the DNA is TGTGCCAGCTCACCACGAGTCTCGTACACAGATACGCAGTATTTT. It is translated as CASSPRVSYTDTQYF.

V gene TRBV25-1 combines with J gene TRBJ2-3; D gene ambiguous. Per germline, CDR1 MGHDK and CDR2 SYGVNS. The CDR3 covers 14 residues. V dropped 2 bases and J dropped 2 bases, with 8 bases sitting between them. This CDR3 is CASSEGKNTDTQYF. In DNA form, the CDR3 reads TGTGCCAGCAGTGAAGGAAAGAACACAGATACGCAGTATTTT.

This chain joins TRBV19 and TRBJ2-7; no firm D call. The length of the CDR3 is 13 residues. The germline gives CDR1 LNHDA, CDR2 SQIVND (reference sequence). The V end lost 4 bases, the J end lost 0 bases, and 7 bases lay between the germline ends. DNA for the CDR3: TGTGCCAGTAGTAGAGTCGGCTCCTACGAGCAGTACTTC. Protein product: CASSRVGSYEQYF.

This clone was found once. This rearrangement joins TRBV28 to TRBJ1-1, with D uncertain. The CDR3 length is 20 residues. V was pared by 2 bases and J by 4 bases, with 29 bases between. Germline assignment: CDR1 MDHEN and CDR2 SYDVKM. CDR3 bases: TGTGCCAGCAGTTTAGGAATGGTGGTGAAAGATGTGGGATTGGGCACTGAAGCTTTCTTT. Residues: CASSLGMVVKDVGLGTEAFF.

The chain combines TRBV9 with TRBJ2-7; TRBD2 aligns across 8 bases. The CDR3 spans 15 residues. V was clipped by 3 bases and J by 1 base; unmatched bases: 6. CDR1 is SGDLS and CDR2 is YYNGEE in the germline V gene. CDR3 sequence reads: CASSAGGQGSYEQYF. The CDR3 nucleotides are TGTGCCAGCAGCGCGGGAGGGCAGGGGTCCTACGAGCAGTACTTC. The whole variable domain, remainder taken from reference TRBV9 and TRBJ2-7, is DSGVTQTPKHLITATGQRVTLRCSPRSGDLSVYWYQQSLDQGLQFLIQYYNGEERAKGNILERFSAQQFPDLHSELNLSSLELGDSALYFCASSAGGQGSYEQYFGPGTRLTVT.

The chain has TRBV23-1 and TRBJ2-3; no reliable D call. TRBV23-1 is an ORF; its function is uncertain. V lost 2 bases to trimming and J lost 3 bases, with 12 bases between them. The CDR3 runs to 15 residues. This CDR3 reads CASSQPRLVTDTQYF. The CDR3 nucleotides are TGCGCCAGCAGTCAACCCAGACTTGTAACAGATACGCAGTATTTT.

This chain uses TRBV5-5 with TRBJ2-1; D perhaps matches TRBD2 (6 bases). The V end lost 5 bases, the J end lost 10 bases, and 13 bases lay between the germline ends. The CDR3 runs 12 residues. CDR1 and CDR2 from the germline V gene are SGHKS and YYEKEE (reference sequence). The CDR3 loop reads CASRKAGGEQFF. CDR3 sequence (DNA): TGTGCCAGCAGAAAAGCGGGCGGCGAGCAGTTCTTC.

The chain uses TRBV5-1 and TRBJ2-6; maybe TRBD2 (8 bases). This CDR3 has 16 amino acids. V lost 3 bases and J lost 3, with 13 bases in between. Per the germline V gene, CDR1 is SGHRS and CDR2 is YFSETQ. CDR3 protein: CASSSGRGLGANVLTF. The DNA of the CDR3 is TGCGCCAGCAGCTCCGGGAGGGGGCTTGGGGCCAACGTCCTGACTTTC.

The chain has TRBV4-3 and TRBJ2-1; D unresolved. Germline CDR1 and CDR2: LGHNA and YSLEER. CDR3 length equals 15 residues. V lost 1 base to trimming and J lost 3 bases, with 10 bases between them. The CDR3 spells CASSQGSTNYNEQFF. DNA for the CDR3: TGCGCCAGCAGCCAAGGCTCGACCAACTACAATGAGCAGTTCTTC.

The V and J genes are TRBV28 and TRBJ1-1, with D perhaps matching TRBD1 (5 bases). Germline V lookup: CDR1 MDHEN, CDR2 SYDVKM. V was pared by 3 bases and J by 4 bases, with 12 bases between. The CDR3 loop spans 14 amino acids. The CDR3: CASSFGGGGTEAFF. The CDR3 DNA reads as TGTGCCAGCAGTTTTGGGGGGGGTGGCACTGAAGCTTTCTTT.

V is TRBV7-3 and J is TRBJ2-2; 14 nucleotides line up with TRBD2. The germline V gene has CDR1 SGHTA and CDR2 FQGTGA. Trimming took 5 bases from V and 4 from J; bases not matched to a gene: 15. The CDR3 is 20 residues long. In nucleotides, the CDR3 is TGTGCCAGCAGCCCCACGACTAGCGGGAGGGCCCTTTCTGGCACCGGGGAGCTGTTTTTT. Protein sequence: CASSPTTSGRALSGTGELFF.

The chain employs TRBV5-1 and TRBJ2-2, with D tentatively TRBD2 (5 bases). The CDR3 is 15 residues long. V dropped 4 bases and J dropped 0 bases, with 10 bases sitting between them. CDR1 SGHRS and CDR2 YFSETQ come from the germline V gene. The CDR3 DNA follows: TGCGCCAGCAGCGGGGAGATCGCGAACACCGGGGAGCTGTTTTTT. Its translation is CASSGEIANTGELFF.

V usage is TRBV7-2 and J usage is TRBJ2-7, with a tentative D call TRBD2 (5 bases). This CDR3 spans 15 amino acids. Germline CDR1 and CDR2: SGHTA and FQGNSA. The germline V and J ends were trimmed by 0 bases and 0 bases, with 9 bases remaining between them. The CDR3 protein is CASSLAPSRSYEQYF. Written as DNA, the CDR3 is TGTGCCAGCAGCTTAGCGCCTAGCCGCTCCTACGAGCAGTACTTC.

The V call is TRBV7-7, the J call TRBJ2-1, with 14 bases identical to TRBD2. CDR1 SSHAT and CDR2 FNYEAQ come from the germline V gene (reference sequence). This CDR3 is 22 amino acids long. V gave up 5 bases and J gave up 2 bases; unmatched junction bases: 20. The DNA for the CDR3 is TGTGCCAGCAGCCCCCGACAACAGGGGTTTGGACTAGCGGGAGGAACCTACAATGAGCAGTTCTTC. Translation gives CASSPRQQGFGLAGGTYNEQFF.

The chain combines TRBV6-1 with TRBJ2-2; the D is unclear. Germline loops: CDR1 MNHNS, CDR2 SASEGT. V lost 2 bases to trimming and J lost 5 bases, with 6 bases between them. The CDR3 is 13 amino acids. In nucleotides, the CDR3 is TGTGCCAGCAGTGAAAGGGTAACCGGGGAGCTGTTTTTT. Protein product: CASSERVTGELFF.

V gene TRBV9 combines with J gene TRBJ2-7; D is undetermined. V was trimmed by 0 bases and J by 6 bases, leaving 10 bases between them. CDR3 length equals 13 residues. Per the germline V gene, CDR1 is SGDLS and CDR2 is YYNGEE. CDR3 residues: CASSVERVGEQYF. CDR3 nucleotide sequence: TGTGCCAGCAGCGTAGAAAGGGTGGGCGAGCAGTACTTC.

The chain carries TRBV6-5 and TRBJ2-1; TRBD2 is a possible D gene (5 bases). Per the germline V gene, CDR1 is MNHEY and CDR2 is SVGAGI. V was cut by 5 bases and J by 10 bases, with 18 bases left in between. This CDR3 comprises 14 residues. The CDR3 sequence is CASSQSGALHEQFF. The CDR3 DNA reads TGTGCCAGCAGTCAAAGCGGTGCCCTTCACGAGCAGTTCTTC.

V usage is TRBV7-6 and J usage is TRBJ2-1; 11 nucleotides align to TRBD2. Germline V CDR1 and CDR2: SGHVS, FNYEAQ. The CDR3 is 16 amino acids. V trimming: 2 bases; J trimming: 7 bases; junction bases outside the gene matches: 7. CDR3 amino acids: CASSLSTSGSRNEQFF. CDR3 DNA sequence: TGTGCCAGCAGCTTAAGCACTAGCGGGAGTAGGAATGAGCAGTTCTTC.

The chain recombines TRBV13 with TRBJ2-7; D might be TRBD2 (7 bases). Trimming pared 0 bases from V and 2 bases from J, leaving 14 bases between. Germline V gene data show CDR1 as PRHDT and CDR2 as FYEKMQ (reference sequence). CDR3 length: 16 residues. The chain's CDR3 is CASSLGWGGGPYEQYF. Written as DNA, the CDR3 is TGTGCCAGCAGCTTAGGCTGGGGGGGCGGTCCCTACGAGCAGTACTTC.